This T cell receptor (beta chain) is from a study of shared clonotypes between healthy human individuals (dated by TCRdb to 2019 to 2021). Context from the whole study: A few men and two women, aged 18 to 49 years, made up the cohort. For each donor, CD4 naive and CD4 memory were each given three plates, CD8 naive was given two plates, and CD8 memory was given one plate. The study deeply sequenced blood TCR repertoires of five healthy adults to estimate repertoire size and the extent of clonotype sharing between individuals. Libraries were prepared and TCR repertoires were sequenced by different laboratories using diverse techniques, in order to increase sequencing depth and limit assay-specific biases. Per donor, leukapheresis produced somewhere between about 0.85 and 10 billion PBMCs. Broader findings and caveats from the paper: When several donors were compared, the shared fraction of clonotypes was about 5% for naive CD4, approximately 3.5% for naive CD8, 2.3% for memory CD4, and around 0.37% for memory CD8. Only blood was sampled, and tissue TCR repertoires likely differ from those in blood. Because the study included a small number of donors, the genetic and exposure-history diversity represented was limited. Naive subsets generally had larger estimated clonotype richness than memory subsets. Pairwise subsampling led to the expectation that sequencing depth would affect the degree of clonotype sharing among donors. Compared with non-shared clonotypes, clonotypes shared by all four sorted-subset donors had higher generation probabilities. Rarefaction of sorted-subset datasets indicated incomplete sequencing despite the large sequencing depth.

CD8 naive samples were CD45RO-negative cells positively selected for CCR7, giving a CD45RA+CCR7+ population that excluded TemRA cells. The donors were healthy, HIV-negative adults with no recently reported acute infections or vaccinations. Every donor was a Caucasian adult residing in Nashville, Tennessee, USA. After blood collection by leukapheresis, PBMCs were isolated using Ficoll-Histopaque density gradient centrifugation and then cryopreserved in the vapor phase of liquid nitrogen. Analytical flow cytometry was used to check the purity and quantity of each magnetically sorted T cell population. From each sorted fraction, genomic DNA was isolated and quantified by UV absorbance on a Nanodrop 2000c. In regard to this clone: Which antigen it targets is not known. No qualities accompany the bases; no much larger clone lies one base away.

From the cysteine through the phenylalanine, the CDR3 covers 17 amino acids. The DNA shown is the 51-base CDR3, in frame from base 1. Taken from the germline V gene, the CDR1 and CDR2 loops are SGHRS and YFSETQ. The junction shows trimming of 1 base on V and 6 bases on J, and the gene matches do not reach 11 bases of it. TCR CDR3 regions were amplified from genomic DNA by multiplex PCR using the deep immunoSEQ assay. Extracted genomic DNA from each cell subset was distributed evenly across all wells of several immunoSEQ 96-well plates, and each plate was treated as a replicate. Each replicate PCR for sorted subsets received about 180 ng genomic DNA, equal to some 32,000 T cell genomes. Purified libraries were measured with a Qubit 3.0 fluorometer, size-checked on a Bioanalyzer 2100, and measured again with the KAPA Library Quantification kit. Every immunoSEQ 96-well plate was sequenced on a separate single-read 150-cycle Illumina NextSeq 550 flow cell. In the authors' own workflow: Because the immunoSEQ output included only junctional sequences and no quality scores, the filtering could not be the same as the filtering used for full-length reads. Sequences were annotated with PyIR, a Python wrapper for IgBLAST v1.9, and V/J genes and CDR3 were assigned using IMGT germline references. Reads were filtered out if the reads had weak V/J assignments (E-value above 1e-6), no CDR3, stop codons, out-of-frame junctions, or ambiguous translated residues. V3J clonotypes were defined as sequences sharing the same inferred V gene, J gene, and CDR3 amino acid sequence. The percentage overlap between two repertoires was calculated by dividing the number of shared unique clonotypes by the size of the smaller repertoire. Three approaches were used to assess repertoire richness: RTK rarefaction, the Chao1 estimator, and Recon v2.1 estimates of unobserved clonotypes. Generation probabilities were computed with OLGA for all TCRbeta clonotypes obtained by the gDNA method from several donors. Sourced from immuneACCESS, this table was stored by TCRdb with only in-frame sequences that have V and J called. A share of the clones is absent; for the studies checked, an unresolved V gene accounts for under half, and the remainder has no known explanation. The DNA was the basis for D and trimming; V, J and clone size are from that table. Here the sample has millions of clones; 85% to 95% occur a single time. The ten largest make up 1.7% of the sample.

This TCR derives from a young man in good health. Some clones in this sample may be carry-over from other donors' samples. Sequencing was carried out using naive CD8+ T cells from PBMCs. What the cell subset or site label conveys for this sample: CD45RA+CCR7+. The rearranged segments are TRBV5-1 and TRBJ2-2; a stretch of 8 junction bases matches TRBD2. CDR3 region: CASSLPPGLEIPGELFF. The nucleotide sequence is TGCGCCAGCAGCTTGCCTCCGGGACTAGAGATACCCGGGGAGCTGTTTTTT.